This paragraph covers one T cell receptor beta chain sequence. Its antigen is as yet unknown. Repertoires were generated with immunoSEQ multiplex PCR, while TCRdb's copy carries only in-frame clones and drops some. This table holds 9,000 to 15,000 clones, around 95% found once. This specimen belongs to a study of T cells and Merkel cell carcinoma outcomes. Study observations and caveats: Repertoire plus T-cell density reportedly predicted Merkel cell carcinoma outcomes.

The CDR3 loop spans 16 amino acids. Germline values: CDR1 MDHEN, CDR2 SYDVKM. Deletions cut 4 bases from V and 7 bases from J, with 19 bases between. This chain connects TRBV28 to TRBJ1-4, with D possibly TRBD1 on 6 matching bases. The material sequenced was tumor tissue from Merkel cell carcinoma. The clonotype was recovered from a human donor with Merkel cell carcinoma. This chain's CDR3 is CASSSHREGLREKLFF. CDR3 bases: TGTGCCAGCAGTTCCCACAGGGAGGGGTTACGTGAAAAACTGTTTTTT.